These 8 T cell receptor beta chains came from one sample sequenced in a study of T cell responses to AZD1222 COVID-19 vaccine. The method was immunoSEQ multiplex PCR; TCRdb's version includes in-frame clones alone and lacks a portion of them. The sample contains 84,000 or so clones, about 85% of which appear only once. The source was peripheral blood, collected on day 0 of AZD1222 vaccination. All receptors derive from an adult in good health.

The chain uses TRBV10-2 and TRBJ1-2; the D is unclear. CDR1 and CDR2 from the germline V gene are WSHSY and SAAADI. Trimming pared 4 bases from V and 2 bases from J, leaving 8 bases between. The CDR3 sequence is 13 residues long. CDR3 region: CASSVYTNYGYTF. CDR3 sequence (DNA): TGCGCCAGCAGTGTCTACACCAACTATGGCTACACCTTC.

The chain recombines TRBV2 with TRBJ1-1, with unresolved D. The CDR3 is 15 residues long. The ends were cut back, 6 bases at V and 4 bases at J, with 18 bases in the middle. Germline V lookup: CDR1 SNHLY, CDR2 FYNNEI. The chain's CDR3 is CASSLQVMMGTEAFF. CDR3 sequence (DNA): TGTGCCAGCAGCTTGCAAGTGATGATGGGCACTGAAGCTTTCTTT.

This clone was detected once. The J gene is TRBJ2-6, the V gene TRBV27; 9 bases align to TRBD2. The germline CDR1 and CDR2 sequences are MNHEY and SMNVEV (reference sequence). V lost 2 bases to trimming and J lost 2 bases; unmatched junction nucleotides: 4. The CDR3 runs 17 residues. CDR3 coding DNA: TGTGCCAGCAGTTTAGGTAGCGGGGGTACTGGGGCCAACGTCCTGACTTTC. Amino acid sequence: CASSLGSGGTGANVLTF.

The chain has TRBV19 and TRBJ1-4, with a weak D call TRBD1 (5 bases). Germline values: CDR1 LNHDA, CDR2 SQIVND (reference sequence). Trimming removed 7 bases at V and 4 bases at J, with 13 bases between. CDR3 size: 14 residues. The CDR3 nucleotides read TGTGCCAGTACTGCAGGGTGGGGTAATGAAAAACTGTTTTTT. Translation: CASTAGWGNEKLFF. The full variable domain, with the rest looked up from reference TRBV19 and TRBJ1-4, is DGGITQSPKYLFRKEGQNVTLSCEQNLNHDAMYWYRQDPGQGLRLIYYSQIVNDFQKGDIAEGYSVSREKKESFPLTVTSAQKNPTAFYLCASTAGWGNEKLFFGSGTQLSVL.

The chain carries TRBV19 and TRBJ1-5; the D is unclear. The V end was cut by 8 bases, the J end by 0 bases, with 14 bases between. Germline V gene sequence: CDR1 LNHDA, CDR2 SQIVND (reference sequence). The CDR3 is 15 amino acids. CDR3 sequence: CASRLQLYSNQPQHF. For the CDR3, the DNA is TGTGCCAGTCGTCTACAGCTTTATAGCAATCAGCCCCAGCATTTT.

The chain employs TRBV3-1 (or the pseudogene TRBV3-2) and TRBJ2-7, with D uncertain. The CDR3 is 13 amino acids. The V end was cut by 3 bases, the J end by 4 bases, with 10 bases between. Germline-derived CDR1 and CDR2 are LGHDT and YNNKEL (reference sequence). The CDR3 nucleotides are TGTGCCAGCAGCCAGAGTGTCGAATACGAGCAGTACTTC. This sequence encodes CASSQSVEYEQYF.

The genes are TRBV28 and TRBJ1-2; D might be TRBD1 (5 bases). This CDR3 is built from 12 residues. The V gene's germline CDR1 is MDHEN and CDR2 SYDVKM. CDR3 sequence: CATGGIGYGYTF. CDR3 DNA: TGTGCGACGGGGGGTATAGGCTATGGCTACACCTTC.

The CDR3 region has the DNA TGTGCCAGCAGCGGGGGACAGGGAACAACCTATAATTCACCCCTCCACTTT. It yields the protein CASSGGQGTTYNSPLHF. V is TRBV5-8 and J is TRBJ1-6; 9 bases line up with TRBD1. The CDR3 is made up of 17 amino acids. Looked up from germline, CDR1 is SGHTS and CDR2 is YDEGEE. The V gene end was trimmed by 4 bases and the J gene end by 2 bases; junction bases not matched to a gene: 7.